The clone carrying this T cell receptor beta chain turned up a few times. TCRdb re-analysed the 5' RACE reads in MiXCR, keeping a single row per CDR3 protein. In the table there are more than 80,000 distinct CDR3 sequences, over 15% of which are singletons. The data were obtained in a study of T-cell memory formation after mild COVID-19. Germline V lookup: CDR1 MGHDK, CDR2 SYGVNS. Between the trimmed V and J ends, which lost 2 bases and 6 bases, there was a span of 14 bases. This CDR3 spans 15 amino acids. What was sequenced was PBMCs or a T cell subset sorted from them (not recorded which). The TCR originated in an adult woman who had mild COVID-19 (a few samples of this study predate the infection). Cell type and time point are not known. V usage is TRBV25-1 and J usage is TRBJ2-1; D is perhaps TRBD2 (6 bases). CDR3 sequence (DNA): TGTGCCAGCAGTGAAGTTACTAGCATTTTCAATGAGCAGTTCTTC. It yields the protein CASSEVTSIFNEQFF.